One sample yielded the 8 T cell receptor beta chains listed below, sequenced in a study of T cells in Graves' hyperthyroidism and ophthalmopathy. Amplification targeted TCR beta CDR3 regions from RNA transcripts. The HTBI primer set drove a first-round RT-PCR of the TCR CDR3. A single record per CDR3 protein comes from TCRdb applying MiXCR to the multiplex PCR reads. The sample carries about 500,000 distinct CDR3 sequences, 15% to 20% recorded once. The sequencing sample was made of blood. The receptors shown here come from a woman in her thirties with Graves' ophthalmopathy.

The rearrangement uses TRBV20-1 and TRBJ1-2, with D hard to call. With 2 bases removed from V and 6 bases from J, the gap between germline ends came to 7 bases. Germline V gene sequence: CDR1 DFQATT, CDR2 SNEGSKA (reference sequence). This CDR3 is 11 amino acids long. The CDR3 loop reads CSARYMNGYTF. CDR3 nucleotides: TGCAGTGCTAGATATATGAATGGCTACACCTTC.

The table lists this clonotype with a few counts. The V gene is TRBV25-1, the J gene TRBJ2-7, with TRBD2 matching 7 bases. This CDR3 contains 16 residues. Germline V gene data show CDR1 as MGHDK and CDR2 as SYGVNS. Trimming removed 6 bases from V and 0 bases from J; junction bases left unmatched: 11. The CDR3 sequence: CASSPGGSSLSYEQYF. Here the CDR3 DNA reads TGTGCCAGCAGCCCGGGGGGATCCTCCCTCTCCTACGAGCAGTACTTC.

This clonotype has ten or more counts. CDR3 sequence reads: CASSRSSGRSSYNEQFF. The CDR3 DNA is TGTGCCAGCAGCCGATCCAGCGGGCGAAGCTCCTACAATGAGCAGTTCTTC. The chain combines TRBV5-4 with TRBJ2-1, with D possibly being TRBD2 (6 bases). This CDR3 spans 17 amino acids. The V gene's germline CDR1 is SGHNT and CDR2 YYREEE (reference sequence). V lost 4 bases and J lost 0, with 17 bases in between.

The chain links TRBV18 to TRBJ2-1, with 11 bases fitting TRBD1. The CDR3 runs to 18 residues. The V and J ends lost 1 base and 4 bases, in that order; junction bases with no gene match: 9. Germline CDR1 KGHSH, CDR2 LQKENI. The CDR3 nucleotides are TGTGCCAGCTCACCACTAGGACCCGGGACAGGGGGTTACAATGAGCAGTTCTTC. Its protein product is CASSPLGPGTGGYNEQFF. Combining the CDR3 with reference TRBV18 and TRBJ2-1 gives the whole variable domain NAGVMQNPRHLVRRRGQEARLRCSPMKGHSHVYWYRQLPEEGLKFMVYLQKENIIDESGMPKERFSAEFPKEGPSILRIQQVVRGDSAAYFCASSPLGPGTGGYNEQFFGPGTRLTVL.

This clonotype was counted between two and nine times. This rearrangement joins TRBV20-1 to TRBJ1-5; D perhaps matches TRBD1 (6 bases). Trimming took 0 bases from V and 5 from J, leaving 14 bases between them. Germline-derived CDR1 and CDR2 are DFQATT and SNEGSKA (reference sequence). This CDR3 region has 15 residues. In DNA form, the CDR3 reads TGCAGTGCTAGAGATTTCGTACAGGGAGATCAGCCCCAGCATTTT. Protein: CSARDFVQGDQPQHF.

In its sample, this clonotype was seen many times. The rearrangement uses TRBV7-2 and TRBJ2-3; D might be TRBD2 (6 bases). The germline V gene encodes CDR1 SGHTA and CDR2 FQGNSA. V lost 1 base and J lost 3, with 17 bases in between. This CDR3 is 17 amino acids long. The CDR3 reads CASSLEAGRLGTDTQYF. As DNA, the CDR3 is TGTGCCAGCAGCTTAGAGGCAGGGAGGTTAGGAACAGATACGCAGTATTTT.

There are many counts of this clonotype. Here the CDR3 DNA reads TGTGCCAGCAGAAAATGGGCAACTAATGAAAAACTGTTTTTT. Protein sequence: CASRKWATNEKLFF. The rearrangement uses TRBV27 and TRBJ1-4; D is undetermined. CDR1 is MNHEY, CDR2 SMNVEV, per germline (reference sequence). The V end lost 6 bases, the J end lost 0 bases, and 8 bases lay between the germline ends. The CDR3 has 14 residues.

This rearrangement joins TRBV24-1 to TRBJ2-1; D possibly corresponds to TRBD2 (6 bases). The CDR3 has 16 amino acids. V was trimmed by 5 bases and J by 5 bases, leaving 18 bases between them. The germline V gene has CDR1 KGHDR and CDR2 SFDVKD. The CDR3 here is CATSGGGYNMNNEQFF. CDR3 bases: TGTGCCACCAGTGGAGGAGGGTACAACATGAACAATGAGCAGTTCTTC.